Listed here are 14 T cell receptor beta chains from one sample, sequenced in a study of CD8+ T cells in alopecia areata. The authors extracted RNA and reverse transcribed it into cDNA as the sequencing template. Method: immunoSEQ multiplex PCR; TCRdb's copy keeps in-frame clones and lacks some. The sample has about 120,000 clones; 40% to 55% are singletons. Sequencing was performed on NKG2D-low CD8+ T cells sorted from blood. These receptors originate from a human donor with alopecia areata.

The chain has TRBV2 and TRBJ2-1, with D perhaps matching TRBD2 (5 bases). The CDR3 runs 13 residues. Germline V gives CDR1 SNHLY, CDR2 FYNNEI. V lost 10 bases and J 6 bases, leaving 16 bases between the germline ends. The CDR3: CATTGKRSNEQFF. The CDR3 bases are TGTGCCACCACGGGGAAGCGGAGCAATGAGCAGTTCTTC. The whole variable domain, filled in from reference TRBV2 and TRBJ2-1, reads EPEVTQTPSHQVTQMGQEVILRCVPISNHLYFYWYRQILGQKVEFLVSFYNNEISEKSEIFDDQFSVERPDGSNFTLKIRSTKLEDSAMYFCATTGKRSNEQFFGPGTRLTVL.

This clone was counted a few times. This sequence joins TRBV9 and TRBJ1-2; unclear D gene. The V gene lost 4 bases and the J gene lost 2 bases, with 9 bases spanning the gap. CDR3 length: 13 residues. Looked up from germline, CDR1 is SGDLS and CDR2 is YYNGEE. CDR3 protein: CASSQPGNYGYTF. In nucleotides, the CDR3 is TGTGCCAGCAGCCAACCGGGGAACTATGGCTACACCTTC. The full variable domain, completed using reference TRBV9 and TRBJ1-2, is DSGVTQTPKHLITATGQRVTLRCSPRSGDLSVYWYQQSLDQGLQFLIQYYNGEERAKGNILERFSAQQFPDLHSELNLSSLELGDSALYFCASSQPGNYGYTFGSGTRLTVV.

This clone was detected a few times. The gene calls are TRBV5-1 and TRBJ2-5; D might be TRBD1 or TRBD2, each matching 5 bases. The V end was cut by 5 bases, the J end by 2 bases, with 16 bases between. The germline gives CDR1 SGHRS, CDR2 YFSETQ. The CDR3 consists of 15 residues. CDR3 amino acids: CASSLTGRTQETQYF. In DNA, the CDR3 is TGCGCCAGCAGTCTAACGGGACGGACTCAAGAGACCCAGTACTTC. Using reference TRBV5-1 and TRBJ2-5 for the parts outside the CDR3, the full variable domain is KAGVTQTPRYLIKTRGQQVTLSCSPISGHRSVSWYQQTPGQGLQFLFEYFSETQRNKGNFPGRFSGRQFSNSRSEMNVSTLELGDSALYLCASSLTGRTQETQYFGPGTRLLVL.

This clone has only a few counts. The chain links TRBV29-1 to TRBJ2-3; TRBD1 agrees at 10 bases. With 1 base clipped from V and 5 bases from J, the junction kept 6 bases outside the gene matches. The germline CDR1 and CDR2 sequences are SQVTM and ANQGSEA. The CDR3 runs 15 residues. The CDR3 is CSVEGLDRGQDTQYF. CDR3 DNA sequence: TGCAGCGTTGAAGGACTTGACAGGGGGCAAGATACGCAGTATTTT.

The J gene is TRBJ2-7, the V gene TRBV27; D may be TRBD1 (6 bases). The germline V gene encodes CDR1 MNHEY and CDR2 SMNVEV (reference sequence). Trimming pared 6 bases from V and 1 base from J, leaving 16 bases between. The CDR3 has 15 amino acids. Written as DNA, the CDR3 is TGTGCCAGCAGCTTAAGGGCAGGGGCGTCCTACGAGCAGTACTTC. Translating it yields CASSLRAGASYEQYF.

This clone was seen many times. The rearrangement links TRBV6-4 to TRBJ2-6; D assignment may be TRBD1 or TRBD2 (5 bases each). Germline V gene sequence: CDR1 MRHNA, CDR2 SNTAGT. The CDR3 totals 17 residues. Trimming took off 2 bases at V and 1 base at J, with 12 bases between the two ends. The CDR3 region has the DNA TGTGCCAGCAGTGACGACGGGGCCACATCTGGGGCCAACGTCCTGACTTTC. Translation gives CASSDDGATSGANVLTF.

The chain couples TRBV9 to TRBJ2-1; D is uncertain. This CDR3 is built from 12 residues. CDR1 SGDLS and CDR2 YYNGEE come from the germline V gene. V shed 0 bases and J shed 7 bases, with 5 bases lying between them. The chain's CDR3 is CASSVEGNEQFF. The CDR3 DNA follows: TGTGCCAGCAGCGTAGAAGGGAATGAGCAGTTCTTC.

This clone turned up a few times. The chain employs TRBV18 and TRBJ2-1, with D possibly being TRBD1 (6 bases). CDR1 KGHSH and CDR2 LQKENI come from the germline V gene. This CDR3 contains 16 residues. The V end lost 4 bases, the J end lost 2 bases, and 15 bases lay between the germline ends. The CDR3 DNA is TGTGCCAGCTCACAAAGCAGGGGTTATGCCTACAATGAGCAGTTCTTC. Residues: CASSQSRGYAYNEQFF.

Details on this clone: The sample has other DNA sequences that encode this CDR3 too. The chain recombines TRBV30 with TRBJ2-1; D not certain. The CDR3 consists of 12 residues. Germline values: CDR1 GTSNPN, CDR2 SVGIG (reference sequence). The ends were cut back, 0 bases at V and 3 bases at J, with 3 bases in the middle. The CDR3 region is CAWSVGYNEQFF. CDR3 in DNA: TGTGCCTGGAGTGTGGGCTACAATGAGCAGTTCTTC. Complete variable domain (other parts from reference TRBV30 and TRBJ2-1): SQTIHQWPATLVQPVGSPLSLECTVEGTSNPNLYWYRQAAGRGLQLLFYSVGIGQISSEVPQNLSASRPQDRQFILSSKKLLLSDSGFYLCAWSVGYNEQFFGPGTRLTVL.

The chain uses TRBV5-6 and TRBJ2-7; D may be TRBD2 (5 bases). The germline V gene has CDR1 SGHDT and CDR2 YYEEEE. The CDR3 is 11 amino acids. V shed 2 bases and J shed 9 bases, with 9 bases lying between them. The CDR3 loop reads CASSLGGGQYF. In nucleotides, the CDR3 is TGTGCCAGCAGCTTAGGAGGAGGGCAGTACTTC.

The chain joins TRBV11-2 to TRBJ2-7; D unresolved. The germline gives CDR1 SGHAT, CDR2 FQNNGV. V gave up 5 bases and J gave up 3 bases, with 5 bases separating them. The CDR3 loop spans 11 amino acids. The CDR3 sequence is CASSQNYEQYF. The CDR3 DNA follows: TGTGCCAGCAGCCAAAACTACGAGCAGTACTTC. Full variable domain (rest looked up from reference TRBV11-2 and TRBJ2-7): EAGVAQSPRYKIIEKRQSVAFWCNPISGHATLYWYQQILGQGPKLLIQFQNNGVVDDSQLPKDRFSAERLKGVDSTLKIQPAKLEDSAVYLCASSQNYEQYFGPGTRLTVT.

This clone was counted between two and nine times. DNA for the CDR3: TGTGCCAGCATAAGCGCCGGAGGGGATTACGAGCAGTACTTC. It is translated as CASISAGGDYEQYF. The chain recombines TRBV28 with TRBJ2-7; possibly TRBD2 for D (6 bases). The germline V and J ends were trimmed by 7 bases and 4 bases, with 17 bases remaining between them. Germline V gene sequence: CDR1 MDHEN, CDR2 SYDVKM. The CDR3 consists of 14 residues.

The chain combines TRBV29-1 with TRBJ1-1; D gene ambiguous. Germline V gene sequence: CDR1 SQVTM, CDR2 ANQGSEA. Trimming cost V 3 bases and J 0 bases, with 5 bases left between them. The CDR3 is 12 residues long. The CDR3 protein is CSVESLNTEAFF. CDR3 bases: TGCAGCGTTGAGTCGCTGAACACTGAAGCTTTCTTT. Using reference TRBV29-1 and TRBJ1-1 for the parts outside the CDR3, the full variable domain is SAVISQKPSRDICQRGTSLTIQCQVDSQVTMMFWYRQQPGQSLTLIATANQGSEATYESGFVIDKFPISRPNLTFSTLTVSNMSPEDSSIYLCSVESLNTEAFFGQGTRLTVV.

The chain has TRBV28 and TRBJ2-3; D might be TRBD2 (5 bases). The CDR3 runs 15 residues. The V gene lost 6 bases and the J gene lost 3 bases, with 16 bases spanning the gap. Germline-derived CDR1 and CDR2 are MDHEN and SYDVKM. The CDR3 sequence is CASSLPGVGTDTQYF. For the CDR3, the DNA is TGTGCCAGCAGCCTGCCCGGGGTGGGTACAGATACGCAGTATTTT.